One and the same sample provided the 25 T cell receptor beta chains below, sequenced in a study of T cell responses to AZD1222 COVID-19 vaccine. TCRdb's table, derived via immunoSEQ multiplex PCR, lists solely in-frame clones and lacks some. The table lists 95,000 to 150,000 clones, roughly nine tenths of them singletons. This specimen consisted of peripheral blood, obtained on day 0 of AZD1222 vaccination. The source of these receptors is an adult in good health.

V is TRBV19 and J is TRBJ1-1; D not resolved. The CDR3 is 15 amino acids. V was cut by 2 bases and J by 1 base, with 11 bases left in between. Germline lookup yields CDR1 LNHDA and CDR2 SQIVND (reference sequence). The CDR3 sequence is CASSILRAANTEAFF. As DNA, the CDR3 is TGTGCCAGTAGTATATTGAGGGCCGCGAACACTGAAGCTTTCTTT.

J is TRBJ2-3 and V is TRBV3-1 (or the pseudogene TRBV3-2); 7 bases are a match to TRBD2. Germline CDR1 LGHDT, CDR2 YNNKEL (reference sequence). This CDR3 spans 16 amino acids. V shed 4 bases and J 3 bases; nucleotides not matched to a gene: 10. DNA for the CDR3: TGTGCCAGCAGCCCAACCGGTCGCGGGGGAACAGATACGCAGTATTTT. It is translated as CASSPTGRGGTDTQYF.

The chain carries TRBV19 and TRBJ1-1; D not resolved. The CDR3 length is 15 residues. V was trimmed by 5 bases and J by 4 bases, leaving 17 bases between them. The germline V gene encodes CDR1 LNHDA and CDR2 SQIVND (reference sequence). CDR3 sequence: CASSPPGRRRTEAFF. The CDR3 DNA sequence: TGTGCCAGTAGTCCGCCCGGGCGCCGGCGCACTGAAGCTTTCTTT.

This clone was seen repeatedly, ten times or more. This chain connects TRBV6-5 to TRBJ1-5; D gene uncertain. V lost 7 bases and J 0 bases, leaving 13 bases between the germline ends. The CDR3 is 15 amino acids. Germline assignment: CDR1 MNHEY and CDR2 SVGAGI. This chain's CDR3 is CASTLPANSNQPQHF. In nucleotides, the CDR3 is TGTGCCAGCACCCTACCCGCTAATAGCAATCAGCCCCAGCATTTT.

The genes are TRBV28 and TRBJ2-7; the D gene could be TRBD1 or TRBD2 (5 bases each). Trimming shortened V by 3 bases and J by 0 bases, and 12 bases separated the two germline ends. Germline V lookup: CDR1 MDHEN, CDR2 SYDVKM. The CDR3 sequence is 15 residues long. The CDR3 DNA reads TGTGCCAGCAGTTTGTTCAGGGACCTCTCCTACGAGCAGTACTTC. This encodes CASSLFRDLSYEQYF.

This chain's CDR3 is CATSTDRAAGPHDYGYTF. The CDR3 DNA sequence: TGTGCCACCAGTACCGACAGGGCGGCTGGTCCTCATGACTATGGCTACACCTTC. J is TRBJ1-2 and V is TRBV24-1; 7 bases match TRBD1. Germline trimming cut 6 bases from V and 3 bases from J; bases unmatched to any gene: 18. The CDR3 spans 18 residues. Germline CDR1 and CDR2: KGHDR and SFDVKD.

This sequence joins TRBV25-1 and TRBJ1-2; TRBD1 is a possible D gene (5 bases). This CDR3 contains 13 residues. Looked up from germline, CDR1 is MGHDK and CDR2 is SYGVNS. Between the trimmed V and J ends, which lost 8 bases and 8 bases, there was a span of 18 bases. The CDR3 nucleotides read TGTGCCAGCTTCGGTGGGCAGGGAGGCGGCTACACCTTC. Translated: CASFGGQGGGYTF.

The chain links TRBV29-1 to TRBJ1-1; no clear D. Deletions cut 5 bases from V and 4 bases from J, with 8 bases between. Germline V gives CDR1 SQVTM, CDR2 ANQGSEA. The CDR3 sequence is 11 residues long. CDR3 DNA sequence: TGCAGCGTTTCTGTGGGCACTGAAGCTTTCTTT. Its translation: CSVSVGTEAFF.

This clone was counted between two and nine times. The CDR3 coding sequence is TGTGCCAGCAGCCAAGAGGTCTGGAATTCACCCCTCCACTTT. Translating it yields CASSQEVWNSPLHF. The chain combines TRBV3-1 (or the pseudogene TRBV3-2) with TRBJ1-6, with no clear D. Germline CDR1 and CDR2: LGHDT and YNNKEL (reference sequence). V shed 0 bases and J shed 7 bases, with 7 bases lying between them. The CDR3 is 14 amino acids.

V gene TRBV18 combines with J gene TRBJ1-1; tentatively, D is TRBD1 (5 bases). The CDR3 is 15 amino acids. Germline CDR1 KGHSH, CDR2 LQKENI. The V and J ends lost 5 bases and 1 base respectively, with 14 bases between them. The CDR3 region is CASSTARQPNTEAFF. CDR3 sequence (DNA): TGTGCCAGCTCAACGGCCCGACAGCCGAACACTGAAGCTTTCTTT.

The chain combines TRBV19 with TRBJ2-4; 11 nucleotides line up with TRBD1. V dropped 5 bases and J dropped 9; count of bases not matched to a gene: 9. This CDR3 is 15 amino acids long. Germline V lookup: CDR1 LNHDA, CDR2 SQIVND (reference sequence). The CDR3: CASSPGQGASIIQYF. The CDR3 DNA reads as TGTGCCAGTAGTCCTGGACAGGGGGCTAGTATCATTCAGTACTTC.

This chain joins TRBV20-1 and TRBJ1-5; D gene uncertain. V was cut by 3 bases and J by 3 bases, with 12 bases left in between. This CDR3 has 14 residues. Germline CDR1 reads DFQATT; CDR2 reads SNEGSKA (reference sequence). The DNA for the CDR3 is TGCAGTGCTAGTGATTGGGATCTCAATCAGCCCCAGCATTTT. Its protein product is CSASDWDLNQPQHF.

This clone was seen more than once but under ten times. The chain combines TRBV13 with TRBJ2-7; 9 nucleotides align to TRBD2. The CDR3 sequence is 15 residues long. V was pared by 3 bases and J by 3 bases, with 6 bases of the junction left unmatched. CDR1 and CDR2 from the germline V gene are PRHDT and FYEKMQ (reference sequence). CDR3 bases: TGTGCCAGCAGCTTGCGGCGGGAGGGCCTCTACGAGCAGTACTTC. Translating it yields CASSLRREGLYEQYF.

Turning to this clone: This CDR3 is also generated by other DNA sequences in the sample. The chain couples TRBV28 to TRBJ1-5; a weak D match, TRBD1 (5 bases). V was shortened by 3 bases and J by 2 bases, with 8 bases between the two germline ends. Germline-derived CDR1 and CDR2 are MDHEN and SYDVKM. The CDR3 sequence is 14 residues long. CDR3 sequence (DNA): TGTGCCAGCAGTTTTGGGACTGGCAATCAGCCCCAGCATTTT. Residues: CASSFGTGNQPQHF.

This clone occurred once. This chain uses TRBV6-5 with TRBJ1-6, with 8 bases fitting TRBD1. CDR3 size: 15 residues. V lost 5 bases to trimming and J lost 7 bases; unmatched junction nucleotides: 7. CDR1 is MNHEY, CDR2 SVGAGI, per germline. The CDR3 nucleotides read TGTGCCAGCAGTACCTGGACAGGGCTCAATTCACCCCTCCACTTT. Translation gives CASSTWTGLNSPLHF.

This clone has a handful of counts. The chain links TRBV25-1 to TRBJ2-2, with D possibly TRBD2 on 6 matching bases. CDR3 length: 16 residues. V gave up 4 bases and J gave up 4 bases, with 16 bases separating them. Germline lookup yields CDR1 MGHDK and CDR2 SYGVNS. The DNA of the CDR3 is TGTGCCAGCAGTGCCCCTGGGGGGAAAACCACCGGGGAGCTGTTTTTT. Amino acids: CASSAPGGKTTGELFF.

This chain connects TRBV4-3 to TRBJ1-2; D perhaps matches TRBD1 (6 bases). The CDR3 sequence is 18 residues long. Germline loops: CDR1 LGHNA, CDR2 YSLEER. V was cut by 0 bases and J by 3 bases, with 20 bases left in between. Here the CDR3 reads CASSQEGQGTPAHYGYTF. DNA of the CDR3: TGCGCCAGCAGCCAAGAGGGGCAGGGGACACCTGCCCACTATGGCTACACCTTC.

The chain combines TRBV7-9 with TRBJ2-3; TRBD1 matches 9 bases. This CDR3 has 14 amino acids. V was pared by 5 bases and J by 5 bases, with 5 bases of the junction left unmatched. CDR1 is SEHNR and CDR2 is FQNEAQ in the germline V gene (reference sequence). The DNA of the CDR3 is TGTGCCAGCAGCCGAGACAGGGGGGAAGATACGCAGTATTTT. Translation: CASSRDRGEDTQYF.

The chain is built from TRBV6-5 and TRBJ1-5; D is unclear. Germline CDR1 and CDR2: MNHEY and SVGAGI. The CDR3 contains 13 residues. Deletions cut 0 bases from V and 7 bases from J, with 7 bases between. CDR3: CASSYSNGQPQHF. DNA for the CDR3: TGTGCCAGCAGTTACTCGAATGGCCAGCCCCAGCATTTT.

This clone came up a few times. The chain has TRBV28 and TRBJ1-1; 7 bases match TRBD1. The CDR3 spans 11 residues. V lost 7 bases to trimming and J lost 8 bases; unmatched junction nucleotides: 4. Germline CDR1 reads MDHEN; CDR2 reads SYDVKM. CDR3 sequence: CASTMGQEAFF. The CDR3 DNA reads TGTGCCAGCACGATGGGACAGGAAGCTTTCTTT.

The rearrangement joins TRBV5-1 to TRBJ2-3, with TRBD2 identical over 7 bases. This CDR3 has 13 residues. CDR1 is SGHRS and CDR2 is YFSETQ in the germline V gene. V dropped 7 bases and J dropped 6; count of bases not matched to a gene: 8. CDR3 nucleotide sequence: TGCGCCAGCCTCCTCGCGGGGGAGGATACGCAGTATTTT. The encoded protein is CASLLAGEDTQYF.

This clone appeared a few times. V is TRBV18 and J is TRBJ2-3; no firm D call. This CDR3 is built from 17 residues. V lost 3 bases to trimming and J lost 2 bases, with 18 bases between them. Germline values: CDR1 KGHSH, CDR2 LQKENI. The CDR3 loop is CASSPHFPTEATDTQYF. The DNA of the CDR3 is TGTGCCAGCTCACCTCACTTCCCAACCGAGGCCACAGATACGCAGTATTTT. Supplemented by reference TRBV18 and TRBJ2-3, the full variable domain reads NAGVMQNPRHLVRRRGQEARLRCSPMKGHSHVYWYRQLPEEGLKFMVYLQKENIIDESGMPKERFSAEFPKEGPSILRIQQVVRGDSAAYFCASSPHFPTEATDTQYFGPGTRLTVL.

The CDR3 loop reads CASSQEAVSSYNEQFF. CDR3 DNA sequence: TGTGCCAGCAGCCAAGAGGCGGTTAGCTCCTACAATGAGCAGTTCTTC. The chain has TRBV3-1 (or the pseudogene TRBV3-2) and TRBJ2-1; D remains ambiguous. CDR1 is LGHDT, CDR2 YNNKEL, per germline (reference sequence). The ends were cut back, 0 bases at V and 0 bases at J, with 9 bases in the middle. This CDR3 contains 16 residues.

The chain links TRBV28 to TRBJ1-6, with D possibly TRBD1 on 5 matching bases. Trimming took 7 bases from V and 4 from J, leaving 8 bases between them. CDR3 length: 13 residues. Germline V gives CDR1 MDHEN, CDR2 SYDVKM. The CDR3 here is CASTPGYNSPLHF. The DNA for the CDR3 is TGTGCCAGCACCCCAGGGTATAATTCACCCCTCCACTTT.

V usage is TRBV30 and J usage is TRBJ1-3; no clear D gene. CDR1 is GTSNPN, CDR2 SVGIG, per germline (reference sequence). There are 15 residues in the CDR3. Trimming took 4 bases from V and 0 from J, leaving 13 bases between them. In DNA, the CDR3 is TGTGCCTGGAATAAAGCCCGGCTCTCTGGAAACACCATATATTTT. Its protein is CAWNKARLSGNTIYF.